The 17 T cell receptor beta chains below come from one sample, sequenced in a study of blood T cell repertoires in COVID-19. Assay: immunoSEQ multiplex PCR; the TCRdb copy retains only in-frame clones and omits some. The sample gives some 30,000 clones, roughly 86% of which show up once; approximately 12% is in the top ten. Specimen: peripheral blood. Receptor source: a human donor in a cohort sampled during active COVID-19. The donor label of this sample is uncertain.

The rearrangement joins TRBV28 to TRBJ2-7, with D hard to call. Trimming took off 4 bases at V and 6 bases at J, with 13 bases between the two ends. CDR1 is MDHEN, CDR2 SYDVKM, per germline. This CDR3 spans 13 amino acids. CDR3 in DNA: TGTGCCAGCAGTTCCCCGGATGGGCGCGAGCAGTACTTC. This encodes CASSSPDGREQYF. Full variable domain (outside the CDR3, taken from reference TRBV28 and TRBJ2-7): DVKVTQSSRYLVKRTGEKVFLECVQDMDHENMFWYRQDPGLGLRLIYFSYDVKMKEKGDIPEGYSVSREKKERFSLILESASTNQTSMYLCASSSPDGREQYFGPGTRLTVT.

The chain combines TRBV2 with TRBJ1-1; TRBD1 matches 9 bases. The CDR3 contains 13 residues. The trim removed 11 bases at V and 1 base at J, leaving 5 bases unmatched. Per the germline V gene, CDR1 is SNHLY and CDR2 is FYNNEI. CDR3 loop: CAQRTGENTEAFF. CDR3 DNA sequence: TGTGCCCAAAGGACAGGGGAGAACACTGAAGCTTTCTTT.

The rearrangement uses TRBV11-2 and TRBJ2-1; 10 nucleotides align to TRBD2. This CDR3 spans 18 amino acids. Losses at the gene ends were 5 bases for V and 0 bases for J; bases not matched to a gene: 10. CDR1 SGHAT and CDR2 FQNNGV come from the germline V gene. The CDR3 loop reads CASSLWASGSYSYNEQFF. The DNA of the CDR3 is TGTGCCAGCAGCCTCTGGGCTAGCGGGAGTTACTCCTACAATGAGCAGTTCTTC.

The chain employs TRBV4-1 and TRBJ1-1; no reliable D call. V was trimmed by 4 bases and J by 5 bases, leaving 14 bases between them. This CDR3 contains 14 residues. Per the germline V gene, CDR1 is MGHRA and CDR2 is YSYEKL. In nucleotides, the CDR3 is TGCGCCAGCAGCCCAGAGCGAGGCAGTACTGAAGCTTTCTTT. Its translation is CASSPERGSTEAFF.

J is TRBJ2-7 and V is TRBV3-1 (or the pseudogene TRBV3-2), with D perhaps matching TRBD1 (5 bases). V shed 0 bases and J shed 2 bases, with 11 bases lying between them. The CDR3 is made up of 15 amino acids. Germline V gene lookup returns CDR1 LGHDT and CDR2 YNNKEL (reference sequence). CDR3 coding DNA: TGTGCCAGCAGCCAAGACCTAACAGGAACCTACGAGCAGTACTTC. Its translation: CASSQDLTGTYEQYF.

The chain employs TRBV3-1 (or the pseudogene TRBV3-2) and TRBJ1-4, with D perhaps TRBD1 (5 bases). Germline CDR1 LGHDT, CDR2 YNNKEL (reference sequence). This CDR3 is built from 16 residues. The V end was cut by 4 bases, the J end by 0 bases, with 12 bases between. This chain's CDR3 is CASSLRWGATNEKLFF. The CDR3 DNA reads as TGTGCCAGCAGCCTCAGGTGGGGGGCAACTAATGAAAAACTGTTTTTT.

The chain couples TRBV12-3 or TRBV12-4 to TRBJ2-3; TRBD1 might be the D (6 bases). The CDR3 runs to 12 residues. Trimming stripped 7 bases from V and 1 base from J, with 6 bases between. Here the CDR3 reads CASKGGTDTQYF. CDR3 in DNA: TGTGCCAGCAAGGGGGGCACAGATACGCAGTATTTT.

The chain has TRBV9 and TRBJ2-1; 10 bases are shared with TRBD2. The CDR3 runs 16 residues. The germline V gene has CDR1 SGDLS and CDR2 YYNGEE. V trimming: 4 bases; J trimming: 3 bases; junction bases outside the gene matches: 7. Here the CDR3 DNA reads TGTGCCAGCAGCCTATTAGGACTAGCGGACTACAATGAGCAGTTCTTC. Its translation is CASSLLGLADYNEQFF. The variable domain in full, completed from reference TRBV9 and TRBJ2-1, reads DSGVTQTPKHLITATGQRVTLRCSPRSGDLSVYWYQQSLDQGLQFLIQYYNGEERAKGNILERFSAQQFPDLHSELNLSSLELGDSALYFCASSLLGLADYNEQFFGPGTRLTVL.

The V gene is TRBV14, the J gene TRBJ2-7, with D hard to call. The germline gives CDR1 SGHDN, CDR2 FVKESK. This CDR3 has 12 amino acids. The V and J ends lost 3 bases and 4 bases respectively, with 7 bases between them. CDR3 coding DNA: TGTGCCAGCAGCCAGACAACTTACGAGCAGTACTTC. Amino acids: CASSQTTYEQYF.

The table lists this clone with a count of one. The chain recombines TRBV11-2 with TRBJ1-1, with D possibly matching TRBD1 (6 bases). The germline V gene has CDR1 SGHAT and CDR2 FQNNGV. There are 15 residues in the CDR3. Trimming shortened V by 6 bases and J by 1 base, and 15 bases separated the two germline ends. The CDR3 reads CASSQLQGPNTEAFF. CDR3 DNA: TGTGCCAGCAGTCAACTACAGGGCCCGAACACTGAAGCTTTCTTT. Full variable domain (rest looked up from reference TRBV11-2 and TRBJ1-1): EAGVAQSPRYKIIEKRQSVAFWCNPISGHATLYWYQQILGQGPKLLIQFQNNGVVDDSQLPKDRFSAERLKGVDSTLKIQPAKLEDSAVYLCASSQLQGPNTEAFFGQGTRLTVV.

This clone was detected a few times. This chain joins TRBV10-2 and TRBJ2-1, with TRBD2 identical over 8 bases. V dropped 7 bases and J dropped 2; count of bases not matched to a gene: 7. The V gene's germline CDR1 is WSHSY and CDR2 SAAADI. The CDR3 sequence is 15 residues long. CDR3 coding DNA: TGCGCCAGCAAACGGAATAGCGGGACCTACAATGAGCAGTTCTTC. Encoded protein: CASKRNSGTYNEQFF.

V is TRBV5-1 and J is TRBJ2-3, with a weak D call TRBD1 (7 bases). There are 15 residues in the CDR3. Per germline, CDR1 SGHRS and CDR2 YFSETQ. Trimming removed 1 base from V and 6 bases from J, with 15 bases in between. Here the CDR3 reads CASSLSPEGADTQYF. CDR3 in DNA: TGCGCCAGCAGCTTGTCCCCGGAGGGGGCGGATACGCAGTATTTT.

The rearrangement links TRBV2 to TRBJ1-3; D remains ambiguous. V shed 4 bases and J shed 3 bases, with 10 bases lying between them. The germline CDR1 and CDR2 sequences are SNHLY and FYNNEI. The CDR3 length is 14 residues. CDR3 sequence: CASSGGVFGNTIYF. The CDR3 region has the DNA TGTGCCAGCAGTGGCGGAGTTTTTGGAAACACCATATATTTT.

This clone was picked up one time. V gene TRBV2 combines with J gene TRBJ1-1, with 8 bases lining up with TRBD1. There are 15 residues in the CDR3. CDR1 SNHLY and CDR2 FYNNEI come from the germline V gene. The V segment lost 6 bases and the J segment 5 bases; nucleotides outside the gene matches: 11. Here the CDR3 reads CASRPGTGGFTEAFF. The CDR3 DNA reads TGTGCCAGCAGACCTGGCACAGGGGGATTTACTGAAGCTTTCTTT.

J is TRBJ2-2 and V is TRBV4-2; 7 nucleotides line up with TRBD2. The CDR3 has 16 residues. Germline V gene lookup returns CDR1 LGHNA and CDR2 YNFKEQ. V lost 0 bases, J lost 6 bases, and 7 bases stayed unmatched. For the CDR3, the DNA is TGTGCCAGCAGCCAAGATCGAACTAGCGTTGCCGGGGAGCTGTTTTTT. It yields the protein CASSQDRTSVAGELFF.

The CDR3 DNA reads TGTGCCTGGAGTGGAACGCAGGAGACTAGCGGGAGGGCCGAGCAGTACTTC. It is translated as CAWSGTQETSGRAEQYF. The chain has TRBV30 and TRBJ2-7, with 14 bases lining up with TRBD2. The CDR3 is 17 amino acids. The germline CDR1 and CDR2 sequences are GTSNPN and SVGIG (reference sequence). The V segment lost 1 base and the J segment 6 bases; nucleotides outside the gene matches: 11.

V gene TRBV15 combines with J gene TRBJ2-1; TRBD2 is a possible D gene (6 bases). Germline CDR1 and CDR2: LNHNV and YYDKDF (reference sequence). Trimming removed 5 bases at V and 4 bases at J, with 12 bases between. This CDR3 comprises 14 residues. This chain's CDR3 is CATSGGLTYNEQFF. The CDR3 DNA reads as TGTGCCACCAGCGGGGGACTCACTTACAATGAGCAGTTCTTC. Based on the CDR3 plus reference TRBV15 and TRBJ2-1, the full variable domain is DAMVIQNPRYQVTQFGKPVTLSCSQTLNHNVMYWYQQKSSQAPKLLFHYYDKDFNNEADTPDNFQSRRPNTSFCFLDIRSPGLGDTAMYLCATSGGLTYNEQFFGPGTRLTVL.